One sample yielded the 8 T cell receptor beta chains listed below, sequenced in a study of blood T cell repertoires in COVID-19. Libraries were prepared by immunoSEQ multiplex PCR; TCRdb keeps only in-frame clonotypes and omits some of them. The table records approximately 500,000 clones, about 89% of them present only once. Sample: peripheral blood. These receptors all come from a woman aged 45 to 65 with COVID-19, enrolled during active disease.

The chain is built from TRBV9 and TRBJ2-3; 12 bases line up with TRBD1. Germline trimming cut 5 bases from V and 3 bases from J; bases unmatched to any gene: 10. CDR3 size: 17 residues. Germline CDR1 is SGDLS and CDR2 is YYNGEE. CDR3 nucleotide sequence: TGTGCCAGCAGTGGGGACAGGGGGCCATCCCCTACAGATACGCAGTATTTT. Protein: CASSGDRGPSPTDTQYF.

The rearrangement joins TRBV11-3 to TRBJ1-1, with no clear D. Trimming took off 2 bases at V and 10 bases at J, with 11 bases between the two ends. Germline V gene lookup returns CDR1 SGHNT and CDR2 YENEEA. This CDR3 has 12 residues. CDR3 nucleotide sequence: TGTGCCAGCAGCTTAAGATCGGGAGCAGCTTTCTTT. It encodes CASSLRSGAAFF.

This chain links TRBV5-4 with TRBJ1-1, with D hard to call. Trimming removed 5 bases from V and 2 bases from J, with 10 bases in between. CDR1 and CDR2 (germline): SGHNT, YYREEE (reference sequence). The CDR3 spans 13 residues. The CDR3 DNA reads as TGTGCCAGCAGTTTGATCTTCAACACTGAAGCTTTCTTT. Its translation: CASSLIFNTEAFF.

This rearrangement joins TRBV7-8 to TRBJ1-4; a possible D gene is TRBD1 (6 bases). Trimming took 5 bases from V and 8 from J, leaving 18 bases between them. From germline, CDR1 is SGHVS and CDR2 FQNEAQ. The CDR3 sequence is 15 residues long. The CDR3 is CASSLFWGREEKLFF. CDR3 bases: TGTGCCAGCAGCCTGTTTTGGGGGCGTGAGGAAAAACTGTTTTTT.

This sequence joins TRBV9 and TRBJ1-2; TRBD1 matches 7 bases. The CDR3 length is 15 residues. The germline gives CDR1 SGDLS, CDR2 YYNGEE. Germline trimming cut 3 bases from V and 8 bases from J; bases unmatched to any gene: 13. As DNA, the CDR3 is TGTGCCAGCAGCGAGGGGGCGCAGGTGGTTGACGGCTACACCTTC. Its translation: CASSEGAQVVDGYTF.

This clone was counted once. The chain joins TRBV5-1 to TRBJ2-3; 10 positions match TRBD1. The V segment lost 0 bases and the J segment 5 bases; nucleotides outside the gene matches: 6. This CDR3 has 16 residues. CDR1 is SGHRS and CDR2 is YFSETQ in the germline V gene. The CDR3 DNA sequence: TGCGCCAGCAGCTTGGAGGGACAGGGGAAGATAGATACGCAGTATTTT. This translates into CASSLEGQGKIDTQYF. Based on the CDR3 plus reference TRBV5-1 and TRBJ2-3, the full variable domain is KAGVTQTPRYLIKTRGQQVTLSCSPISGHRSVSWYQQTPGQGLQFLFEYFSETQRNKGNFPGRFSGRQFSNSRSEMNVSTLELGDSALYLCASSLEGQGKIDTQYFGPGTRLTVL.

The CDR3 DNA reads as TGTGCCAGCAGTGGACTCACAGATACGCAGTATTTT. This encodes CASSGLTDTQYF. The V gene is TRBV2, the J gene TRBJ2-3; D remains ambiguous. Germline CDR1 SNHLY, CDR2 FYNNEI. Deletions cut 4 bases from V and 2 bases from J, with 4 bases between. The CDR3 runs 12 residues.

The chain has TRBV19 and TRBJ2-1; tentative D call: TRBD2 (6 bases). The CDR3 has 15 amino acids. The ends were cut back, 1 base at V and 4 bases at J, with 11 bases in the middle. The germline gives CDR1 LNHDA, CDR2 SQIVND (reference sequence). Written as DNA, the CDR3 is TGTGCCAGTAGTATAGCCAGCGGGTCGTACAATGAGCAGTTCTTC. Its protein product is CASSIASGSYNEQFF.